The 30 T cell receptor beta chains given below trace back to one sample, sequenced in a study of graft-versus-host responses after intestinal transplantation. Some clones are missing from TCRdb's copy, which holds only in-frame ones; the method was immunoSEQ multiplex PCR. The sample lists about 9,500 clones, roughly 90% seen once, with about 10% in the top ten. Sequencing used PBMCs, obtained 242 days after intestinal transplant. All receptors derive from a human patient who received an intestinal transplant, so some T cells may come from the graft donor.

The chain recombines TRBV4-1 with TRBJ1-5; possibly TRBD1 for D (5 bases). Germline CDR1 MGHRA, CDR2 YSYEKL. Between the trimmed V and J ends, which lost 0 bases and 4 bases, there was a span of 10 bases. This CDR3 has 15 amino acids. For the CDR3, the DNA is TGCGCCAGCAGCCAAGAACTACAGGCGAATCAGCCCCAGCATTTT. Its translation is CASSQELQANQPQHF.

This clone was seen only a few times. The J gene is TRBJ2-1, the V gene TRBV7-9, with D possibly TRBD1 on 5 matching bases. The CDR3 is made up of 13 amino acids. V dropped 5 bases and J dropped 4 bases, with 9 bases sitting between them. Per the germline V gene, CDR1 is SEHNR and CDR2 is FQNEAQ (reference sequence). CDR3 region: CASSENRYNEQFF. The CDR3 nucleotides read TGTGCCAGCAGCGAGAACAGGTACAATGAGCAGTTCTTC.

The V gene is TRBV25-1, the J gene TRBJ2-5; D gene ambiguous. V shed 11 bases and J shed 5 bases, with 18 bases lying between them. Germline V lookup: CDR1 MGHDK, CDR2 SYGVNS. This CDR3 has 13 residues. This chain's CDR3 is CASLGLYRETQYF. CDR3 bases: TGTGCCTCATTAGGCCTTTACCGGGAGACCCAGTACTTC.

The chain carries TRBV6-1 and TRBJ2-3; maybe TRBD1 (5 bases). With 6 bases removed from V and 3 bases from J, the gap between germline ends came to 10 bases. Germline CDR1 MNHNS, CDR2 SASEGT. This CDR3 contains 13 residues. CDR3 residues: CASSREGTDTQYF. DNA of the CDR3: TGTGCCAGCAGCAGGGAAGGGACAGATACGCAGTATTTT.

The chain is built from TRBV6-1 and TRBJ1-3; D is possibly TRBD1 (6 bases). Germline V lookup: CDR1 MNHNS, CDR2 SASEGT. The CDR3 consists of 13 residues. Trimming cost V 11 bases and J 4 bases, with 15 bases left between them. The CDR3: CAAGQTLGNTIYF. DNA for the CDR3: TGTGCCGCCGGACAGACTCTGGGAAACACCATATATTTT.

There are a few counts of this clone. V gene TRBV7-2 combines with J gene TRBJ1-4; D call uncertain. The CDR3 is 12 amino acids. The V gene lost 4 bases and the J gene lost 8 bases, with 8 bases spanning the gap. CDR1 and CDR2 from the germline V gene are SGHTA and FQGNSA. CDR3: CASSSKREKLFF. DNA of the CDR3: TGTGCCAGCAGCTCGAAAAGAGAAAAACTGTTTTTT.

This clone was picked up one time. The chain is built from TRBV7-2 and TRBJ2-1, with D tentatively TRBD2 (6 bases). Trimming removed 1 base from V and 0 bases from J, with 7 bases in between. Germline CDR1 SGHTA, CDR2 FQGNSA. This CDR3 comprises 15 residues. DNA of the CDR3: TGTGCCAGCAGCTTAGTAGCGGACTCCTACAATGAGCAGTTCTTC. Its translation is CASSLVADSYNEQFF.

CDR3 residues: CASKGVGASYEQYF. For the CDR3, the DNA is TGTGCCAGCAAGGGAGTGGGGGCCTCCTACGAGCAGTACTTC. The J gene is TRBJ2-7, the V gene TRBV11-1, with D perhaps TRBD1 (6 bases). The CDR3 loop spans 14 amino acids. The V gene lost 7 bases and the J gene lost 0 bases, with 13 bases spanning the gap. Germline CDR1 is SGHAT and CDR2 is FQDESV (reference sequence).

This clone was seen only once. The CDR3 sequence: CAWSGDGPDEQYF. CDR3 DNA: TGTGCCTGGAGTGGAGACGGACCGGACGAGCAGTACTTC. The genes are TRBV30 and TRBJ2-7; D not certain. The CDR3 spans 13 residues. V dropped 1 base and J dropped 5 bases, with 12 bases sitting between them. Germline V gene data show CDR1 as GTSNPN and CDR2 as SVGIG (reference sequence).

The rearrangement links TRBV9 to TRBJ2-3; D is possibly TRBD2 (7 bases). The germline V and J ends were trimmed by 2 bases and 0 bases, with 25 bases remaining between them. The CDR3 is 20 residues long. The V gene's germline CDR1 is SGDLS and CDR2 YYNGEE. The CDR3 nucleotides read TGTGCCAGCAGCGTCCAGACAAGTGAGGGGGGGGCGGTGAGCACAGATACGCAGTATTTT. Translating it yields CASSVQTSEGGAVSTDTQYF.

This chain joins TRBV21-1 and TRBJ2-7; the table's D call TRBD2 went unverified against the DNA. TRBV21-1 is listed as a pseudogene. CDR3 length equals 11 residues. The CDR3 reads CASSPKGTSDF. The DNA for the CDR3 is TGTGCCAGCAGCCCGAAGGGGACTAGCGACTTC.

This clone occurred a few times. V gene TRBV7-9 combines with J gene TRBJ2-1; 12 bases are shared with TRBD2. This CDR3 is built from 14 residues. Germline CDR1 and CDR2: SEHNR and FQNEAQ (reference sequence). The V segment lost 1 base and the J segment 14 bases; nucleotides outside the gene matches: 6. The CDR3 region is CASSLGLAGVQEFF. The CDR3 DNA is TGTGCCAGCAGCTTAGGACTAGCGGGGGTACAGGAGTTCTTC.

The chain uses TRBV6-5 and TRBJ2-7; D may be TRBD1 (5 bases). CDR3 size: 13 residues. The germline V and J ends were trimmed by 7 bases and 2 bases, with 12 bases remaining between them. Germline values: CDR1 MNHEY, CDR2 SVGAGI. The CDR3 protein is CASTIGATYEQYF. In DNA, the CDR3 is TGTGCCAGCACTATAGGGGCTACCTACGAGCAGTACTTC.

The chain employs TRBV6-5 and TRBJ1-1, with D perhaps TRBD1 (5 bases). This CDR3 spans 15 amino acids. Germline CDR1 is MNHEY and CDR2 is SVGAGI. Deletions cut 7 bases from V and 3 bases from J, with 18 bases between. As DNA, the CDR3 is TGTGCCAGCACCTTAACCGGGGGGGTCCACACTGAAGCTTTCTTT. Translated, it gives CASTLTGGVHTEAFF.

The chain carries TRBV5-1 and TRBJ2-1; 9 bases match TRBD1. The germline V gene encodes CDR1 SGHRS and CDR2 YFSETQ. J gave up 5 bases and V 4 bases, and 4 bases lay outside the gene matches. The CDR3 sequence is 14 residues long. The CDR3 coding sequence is TGCGCCAGCAGCGTTTGGACAGGGGACAATGAGCAGTTCTTC. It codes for CASSVWTGDNEQFF. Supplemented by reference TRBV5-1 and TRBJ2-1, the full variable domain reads KAGVTQTPRYLIKTRGQQVTLSCSPISGHRSVSWYQQTPGQGLQFLFEYFSETQRNKGNFPGRFSGRQFSNSRSEMNVSTLELGDSALYLCASSVWTGDNEQFFGPGTRLTVL.

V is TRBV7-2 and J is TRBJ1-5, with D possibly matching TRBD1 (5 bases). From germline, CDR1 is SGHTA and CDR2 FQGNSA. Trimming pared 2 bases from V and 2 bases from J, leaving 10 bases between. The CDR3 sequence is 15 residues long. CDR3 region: CASSLSGIGNQPQHF. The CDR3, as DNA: TGTGCCAGCAGCTTATCAGGGATAGGCAATCAGCCCCAGCATTTT.

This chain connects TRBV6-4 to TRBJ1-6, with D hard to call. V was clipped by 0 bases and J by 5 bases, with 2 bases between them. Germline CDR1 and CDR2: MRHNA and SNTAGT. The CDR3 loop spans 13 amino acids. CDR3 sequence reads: CASSDSNNSPLHF. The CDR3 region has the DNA TGTGCCAGCAGTGACTCTAATAATTCACCCCTCCACTTT.

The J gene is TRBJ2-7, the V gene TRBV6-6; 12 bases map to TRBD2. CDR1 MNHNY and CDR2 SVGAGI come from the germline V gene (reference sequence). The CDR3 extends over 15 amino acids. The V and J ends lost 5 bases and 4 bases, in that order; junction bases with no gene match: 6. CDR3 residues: CASSLATSGSYEQYF. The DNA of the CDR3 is TGTGCCAGCAGTCTAGCGACTAGCGGGAGTTACGAGCAGTACTTC.

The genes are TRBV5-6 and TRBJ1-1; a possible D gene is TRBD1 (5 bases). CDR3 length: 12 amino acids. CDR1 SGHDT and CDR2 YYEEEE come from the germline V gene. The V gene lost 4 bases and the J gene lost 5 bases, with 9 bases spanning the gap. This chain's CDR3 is CASSRRDTEAFF. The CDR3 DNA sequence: TGTGCCAGCAGCCGCAGGGATACTGAAGCTTTCTTT.

Here the CDR3 reads CASGHDVNQPQHF. The DNA of the CDR3 is TGTGCTAGTGGGCATGACGTCAATCAGCCCCAGCATTTT. J is TRBJ1-5 and V is TRBV12-5; the D is unclear. CDR3 size: 13 residues. Germline V lookup: CDR1 LGHNT, CDR2 FRNRAP. Trimming stripped 6 bases from V and 3 bases from J, with 9 bases between.

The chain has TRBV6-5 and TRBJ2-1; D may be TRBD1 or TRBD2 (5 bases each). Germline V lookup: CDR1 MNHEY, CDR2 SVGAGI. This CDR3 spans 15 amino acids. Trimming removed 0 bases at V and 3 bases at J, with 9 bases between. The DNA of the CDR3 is TGTGCCAGCAGTTACTCCGAGGGGTTCTACAATGAGCAGTTCTTC. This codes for CASSYSEGFYNEQFF.

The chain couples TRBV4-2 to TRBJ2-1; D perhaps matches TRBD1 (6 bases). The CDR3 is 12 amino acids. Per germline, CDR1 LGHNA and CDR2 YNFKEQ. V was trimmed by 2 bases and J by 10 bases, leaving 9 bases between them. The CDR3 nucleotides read TGTGCCAGCAGCCAAACAGGGCAGGAGCAGTTCTTC. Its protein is CASSQTGQEQFF.

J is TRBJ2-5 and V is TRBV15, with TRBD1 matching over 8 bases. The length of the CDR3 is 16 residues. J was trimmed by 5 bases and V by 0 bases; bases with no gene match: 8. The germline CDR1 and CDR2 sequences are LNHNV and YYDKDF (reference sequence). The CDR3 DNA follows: TGTGCCACCAGCAGAGATGGGAGGACAGGGTGGGAGACCCAGTACTTC. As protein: CATSRDGRTGWETQYF.

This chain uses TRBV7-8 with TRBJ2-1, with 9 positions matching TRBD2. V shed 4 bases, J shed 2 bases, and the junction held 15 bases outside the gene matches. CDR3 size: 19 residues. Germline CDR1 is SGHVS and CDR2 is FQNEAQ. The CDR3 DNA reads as TGTGCCAGCAGCTCATCATTATGGGCTAGCGGGAATCCCTACAATGAGCAGTTCTTC. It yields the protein CASSSSLWASGNPYNEQFF.

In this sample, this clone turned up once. In DNA, the CDR3 is TGCGCCAGCGCGTCGACGCGTAACGATTACATCTCCTACGAGCAGTACTTC. It yields the protein CASASTRNDYISYEQYF. The gene calls are TRBV5-1 and TRBJ2-7; D is undetermined. From germline, CDR1 is SGHRS and CDR2 YFSETQ. V was trimmed by 7 bases and J by 0 bases, leaving 23 bases between them. The CDR3 runs to 17 residues.

The CDR3 reads CASSLAENEQFF. The CDR3 DNA reads TGCGCCAGCAGCCTGGCTGAGAATGAGCAGTTCTTC. The genes are TRBV4-1 and TRBJ2-1; D gene ambiguous. The CDR3 runs 12 residues. V was pared by 4 bases and J by 7 bases, with 8 bases between. Germline CDR1 reads MGHRA; CDR2 reads YSYEKL.

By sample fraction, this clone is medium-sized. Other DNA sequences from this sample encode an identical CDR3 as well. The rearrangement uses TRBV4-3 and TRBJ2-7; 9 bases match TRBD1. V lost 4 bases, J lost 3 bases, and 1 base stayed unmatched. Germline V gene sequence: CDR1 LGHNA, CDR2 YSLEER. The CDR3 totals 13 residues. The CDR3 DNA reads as TGCGCCAGCAGCCCGGACAGGGGCTACGAGCAGTACTTC. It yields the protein CASSPDRGYEQYF.

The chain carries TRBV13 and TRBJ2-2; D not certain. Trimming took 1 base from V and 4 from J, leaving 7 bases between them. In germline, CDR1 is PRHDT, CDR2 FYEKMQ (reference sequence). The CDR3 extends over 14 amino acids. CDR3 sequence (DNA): TGTGCCAGCAGCTTAGATAGGTCCACCGGGGAGCTGTTTTTT. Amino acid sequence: CASSLDRSTGELFF.

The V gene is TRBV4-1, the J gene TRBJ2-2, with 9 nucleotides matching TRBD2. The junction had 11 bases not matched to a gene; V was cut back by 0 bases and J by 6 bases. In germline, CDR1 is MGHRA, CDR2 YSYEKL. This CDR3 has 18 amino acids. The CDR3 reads CASSQDGGGLAGPGELFF. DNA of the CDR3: TGCGCCAGCAGCCAAGACGGAGGTGGTCTAGCGGGACCCGGGGAGCTGTTTTTT.

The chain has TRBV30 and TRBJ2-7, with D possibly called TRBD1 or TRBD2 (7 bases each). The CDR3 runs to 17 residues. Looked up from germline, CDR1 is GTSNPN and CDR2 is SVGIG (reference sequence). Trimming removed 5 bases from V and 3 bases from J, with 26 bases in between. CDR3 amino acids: CAWARTRQGRMVYEQYF. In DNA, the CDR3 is TGTGCCTGGGCGAGGACTAGACAGGGTAGGATGGTCTACGAGCAGTACTTC.